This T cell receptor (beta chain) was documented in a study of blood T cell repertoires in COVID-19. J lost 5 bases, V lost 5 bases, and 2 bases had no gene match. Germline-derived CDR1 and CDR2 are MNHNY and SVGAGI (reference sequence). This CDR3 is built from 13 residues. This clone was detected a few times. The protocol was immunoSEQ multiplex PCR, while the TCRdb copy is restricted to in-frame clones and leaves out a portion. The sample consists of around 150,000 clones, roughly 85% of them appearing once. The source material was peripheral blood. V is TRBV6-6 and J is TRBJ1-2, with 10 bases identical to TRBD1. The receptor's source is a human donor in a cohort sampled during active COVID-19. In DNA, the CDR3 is TGTGCCAGCAGTGGACAGGGGGATTATGGCTACACCTTC. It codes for CASSGQGDYGYTF.